The 2 T cell receptor beta chains reported below all come from one sample, sequenced in a study of T cell responses to AZD1222 COVID-19 vaccine. Only in-frame clones appear in the TCRdb table, and some are missing; sequencing was by immunoSEQ multiplex PCR. Of approximately 190,000 clones listed, approximately 87% are singletons. The sequences come from peripheral blood, collected on day 0 of MenACWY control vaccination. These receptors originate from an adult in good health.

This chain connects TRBV7-6 to TRBJ2-5, with D perhaps being TRBD1 or TRBD2 (6 bases each). V lost 3 bases, J lost 4 bases, and 12 bases lay in between. The germline CDR1 and CDR2 sequences are SGHVS and FNYEAQ. The CDR3 covers 14 residues. DNA of the CDR3: TGTGCCAGCAGCTTCCGGGGGCCGGGAGAGACCCAGTACTTC. Its protein product is CASSFRGPGETQYF.

The chain links TRBV3-1 (or the pseudogene TRBV3-2) to TRBJ2-7; D is perhaps TRBD1 (8 bases). This CDR3 contains 12 residues. With 7 bases removed from V and 7 bases from J, the gap between germline ends came to 14 bases. Germline values: CDR1 LGHDT, CDR2 YNNKEL (reference sequence). CDR3 sequence: CASTDREGEQYF. The CDR3 DNA reads TGTGCCAGCACGGACAGGGAGGGTGAGCAGTACTTC.